Only a few counts were recorded for the clone carrying this T cell receptor beta chain. The Seattle patients, enrolled during active infection, were followed longitudinally. The data were produced by immunoSEQ multiplex PCR, yet TCRdb's version contains in-frame clones alone and is incomplete. The sample has around 73,000 clones; around 77% are singletons. These data come from a study of blood T cell repertoires in COVID-19. Trimming removed 6 bases at V and 0 bases at J, with 9 bases between. Germline V gene lookup returns CDR1 MNHEY and CDR2 SVGAGI. The CDR3 is made up of 13 amino acids. This TCR was recovered from a man between 65 and 80 years old with COVID-19, enrolled during active disease. The sample taken for sequencing was peripheral blood. The V gene is TRBV6-5, the J gene TRBJ2-7; weak D call: TRBD1 (5 bases). The CDR3 protein is CASSYRSSYEQYF. The CDR3 DNA reads as TGTGCCAGCAGCTACAGGAGCTCCTACGAGCAGTACTTC.